These 13 T cell receptor beta chains came from one sample sequenced in a study of monozygotic twins with inflammatory bowel disease. TCRdb re-called the 5' RACE reads, yielding one record per CDR3 amino acid sequence without DNA. The sample holds over 200,000 distinct CDR3 sequences. Sequenced material: blood. Receptors were obtained from a human donor with ulcerative colitis or Crohn's disease, or a healthy co-twin of an affected twin (not recorded which).

The V and J genes are TRBV9 and TRBJ2-1; the D call from TCRdb, TRBD1, cannot be confirmed without DNA. Germline values: CDR1 SGDLS, CDR2 YYNGEE. This CDR3 is built from 16 residues. CDR3 region: CASSGETGWSYNEQFF.

This chain connects TRBV13 to TRBJ2-5; TCRdb's assignment of TRBD1 cannot be checked, as there is no DNA. Germline V gives CDR1 PRHDT, CDR2 FYEKMQ (reference sequence). The CDR3 runs 15 residues. CDR3 residues: CASSPVTGGPETQYF.

The V and J genes are TRBV5-1 and TRBJ2-6. The CDR3 sequence is 15 residues long. Per germline, CDR1 SGHRS and CDR2 YFSETQ. The CDR3: CASSSDGSGANVLTF.

J is TRBJ2-2 and V is TRBV4-2; TCRdb selects TRBD1, and the lack of DNA leaves this call unchecked. This CDR3 is built from 18 residues. In germline, CDR1 is LGHNA, CDR2 YNFKEQ. CDR3 in amino acids: CASGQEGRGREFGGELFF.

The chain joins TRBV7-8 to TRBJ1-2; TCRdb picks TRBD1, but there is no DNA to check that call. CDR3 length: 16 residues. Germline CDR1 reads SGHVS; CDR2 reads FQNEAQ. This CDR3 is CASSLSLPGTGPGYTF.

The chain uses TRBV3-1 and TRBJ2-3; absent DNA, TCRdb's TRBD2 call cannot be checked. The CDR3 has 17 residues. CDR1 is LGHDT and CDR2 is YNNKEL in the germline V gene (reference sequence). The CDR3 reads CASSQVFPSGETDTQYF.

The rearrangement joins TRBV6-1 to TRBJ2-1; the TCRdb D gene call, TRBD2, has no DNA to confirm it. Germline V gene sequence: CDR1 MNHNS, CDR2 SASEGT. This CDR3 contains 15 residues. This CDR3 is CASKAGETSYNEQFF.

V is TRBV11-2 and J is TRBJ2-1; TCRdb designates TRBD1, a call that cannot be tested without DNA. The CDR3 sequence is 15 residues long. Germline lookup yields CDR1 SGHAT and CDR2 FQNNGV. The chain's CDR3 is CASSPVRGPYNEQFF.

V gene TRBV24-1 combines with J gene TRBJ2-2; the TRBD2 assignment by TCRdb is unverifiable without DNA. Germline V gene data show CDR1 as KGHDR and CDR2 as SFDVKD. This CDR3 comprises 15 residues. The CDR3 loop reads CATSDFAGDTGELFF.

J is TRBJ1-5 and V is TRBV6-5. Looked up from germline, CDR1 is MNHEY and CDR2 is SVGAGI. This CDR3 has 15 amino acids. The CDR3 region is CASSYGISPNQPQHF.

This chain links TRBV7-2 with TRBJ1-1; TCRdb indicates TRBD1, and absent DNA this call remains unverified. The CDR3 is 13 residues long. Germline V CDR1 and CDR2: SGHTA, FQGNSA. This CDR3 reads CASSAWTVTEAFF.

The chain employs TRBV7-7 and TRBJ2-1; the TCRdb call, TRBD1, lacks DNA for checking. Germline V CDR1 and CDR2: SSHAT, FNYEAQ (reference sequence). The CDR3 totals 15 residues. The CDR3 loop is CASTFSGPSYNEQFF.

The CDR3 is CASSTGGGSYEQYF. V is TRBV19 and J is TRBJ2-7; TCRdb lists TRBD1, though no DNA is available to test this call. CDR1 is LNHDA and CDR2 is SQIVND in the germline V gene (reference sequence). The length of the CDR3 is 14 residues.